This T cell receptor beta chain was profiled in a study of blood T cell repertoires in COVID-19. Study-wide background: Some COVID-19 samples were acute and others convalescent; all came from the United States, Italy and Spain. T cells, B-cell-depleted T cells, or PBMCs provided the cDNA or gDNA that served as material.

Only in-frame clones appear in the TCRdb table, and some are missing; sequencing was by immunoSEQ multiplex PCR. Of about 230,000 clones listed, over 65% are singletons. V lost 4 bases, J lost 8 bases, and 11 bases stayed unmatched. In germline, CDR1 is SGHRS, CDR2 YFSETQ. The CDR3 is 15 residues long. The origin of this receptor is a woman between 65 and 79 years old with active or convalescent COVID-19. The material sequenced was peripheral blood. The rearrangement links TRBV5-1 to TRBJ2-1, with 8 positions matching TRBD1. The CDR3 spells CASSKTRGRTYEQFF. The DNA for the CDR3 is TGCGCCAGCAGCAAAACCAGGGGGCGCACCTATGAGCAGTTCTTC.